This T cell receptor (beta chain) emerged from a study of control samples from healthy donors and cancer patients (dated by TCRdb to about 2020). As regards this clone: Its cognate antigen has yet to be identified. It has no much larger one-base neighbor in the sample; base qualities were not kept.

Library preparation used the immunoSEQ multiplex PCR assay. The table comes from immuneACCESS by way of TCRdb, which keeps in-frame sequences with V and J called. Part of the clones is missing from these tables; in studies checked, under half for an unresolved V gene and the rest for unknown reasons. The sample records about 90,000 clones, approximately 95% of which are singletons. The ten most abundant clones make up around 1.5% of the sample. From its cysteine to its phenylalanine, the CDR3 spans 15 amino acids. This entry keeps only the CDR3 DNA: 45 bases, framed from base 1. V lost 4 bases and J lost 7 bases, and the count of bases not matched to a germline gene is 10. CDR1 GTSNPN and CDR2 SVGIG are derived from the germline V gene (reference sequence).

In this chain, TRBV30 is recombined with TRBJ1-2; TRBD1 lines up with 12 middle nucleotides. This TCR was recovered from a woman under 40 in good health. The material sequenced was blood. The sequence in DNA is TGTGCCTGGACCCGGGGACAGGGGGCCTTCAGTGGCTACACCTTC. Its translation reads: CAWTRGQGAFSGYTF.